The sequence of this T cell receptor (beta chain) was determined in a study of radiation and T cells in renal cell carcinoma. Clones were sequenced by immunoSEQ multiplex PCR, and TCRdb holds only the in-frame ones, with some missing. The table records some 150,000 clones, approximately 91% of them present only once. Trimming shortened V by 0 bases and J by 2 bases, and 11 bases separated the two germline ends. The CDR3 has 15 amino acids. Germline V CDR1 and CDR2: SGHRS, YFSETQ. Time point of the sample: baseline pretreatment blood. As for treatment: 15 Gy SBRT to primary tumor, nephrectomy 4 weeks later. Blood was sampled at baseline, 2 weeks and 4 weeks after SBRT.

The clonotype was recovered from a woman aged 45-60 years with renal cell carcinoma. J is TRBJ2-5 and V is TRBV5-1; D may match TRBD1 or TRBD2 (5 bases each). The source material was blood, sampled from a patient whose treatment included radiotherapy and nephrectomy. The CDR3 here is CASSLAAGSQETQYF. The CDR3, as DNA: TGCGCCAGCAGCTTGGCGGCAGGGAGTCAAGAGACCCAGTACTTC.